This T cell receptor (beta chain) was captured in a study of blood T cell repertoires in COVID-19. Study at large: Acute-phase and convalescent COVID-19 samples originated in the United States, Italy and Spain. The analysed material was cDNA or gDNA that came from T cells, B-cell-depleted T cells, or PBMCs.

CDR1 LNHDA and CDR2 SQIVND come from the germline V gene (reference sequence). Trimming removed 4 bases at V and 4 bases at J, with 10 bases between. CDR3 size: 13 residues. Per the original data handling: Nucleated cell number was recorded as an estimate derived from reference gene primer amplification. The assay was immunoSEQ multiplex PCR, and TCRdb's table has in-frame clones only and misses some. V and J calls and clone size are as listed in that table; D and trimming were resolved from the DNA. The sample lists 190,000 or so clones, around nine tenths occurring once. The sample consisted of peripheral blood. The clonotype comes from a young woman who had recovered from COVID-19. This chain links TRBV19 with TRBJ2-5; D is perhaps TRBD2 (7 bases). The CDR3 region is CASSNGGRETQYF. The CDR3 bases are TGTGCCAGTAGTAACGGGGGGCGAGAGACCCAGTACTTC.